The subject of this entry is one TCR beta chain. This entry comes from a study of monozygotic twins with inflammatory bowel disease. Template switching was used to attach UMIs, which incorporated a 6-nucleotide sample barcode. Following a re-call of the 5' RACE reads, TCRdb has one entry per CDR3 protein and lacks DNA. The sample totals about 450,000 distinct CDR3 sequences. The CDR3 contains 15 residues. Looked up from germline, CDR1 is MDHEN and CDR2 is SYDVKM. The specimen was blood. The receptor was isolated from a human donor with ulcerative colitis or Crohn's disease, or a healthy co-twin of an affected twin (not recorded which). The genes are TRBV28 and TRBJ2-7; there is no DNA to check the TCRdb D call of TRBD1. The CDR3: CASSPGLGGTYEQYF.